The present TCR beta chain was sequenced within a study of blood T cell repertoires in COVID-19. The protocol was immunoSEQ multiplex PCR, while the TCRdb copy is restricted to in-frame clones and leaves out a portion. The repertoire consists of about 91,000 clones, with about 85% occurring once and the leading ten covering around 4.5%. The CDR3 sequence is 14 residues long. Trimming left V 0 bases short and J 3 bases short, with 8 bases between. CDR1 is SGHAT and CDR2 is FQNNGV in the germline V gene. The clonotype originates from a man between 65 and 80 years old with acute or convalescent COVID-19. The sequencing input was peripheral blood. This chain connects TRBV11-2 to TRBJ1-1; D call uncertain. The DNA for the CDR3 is TGTGCCAGCAGCTTAGAGGGCTGGGACACTGAAGCTTTCTTT. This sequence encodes CASSLEGWDTEAFF.